This TCR beta chain appears in the sequencing data of a study of T cells after posttransplantation cyclophosphamide. V lost 4 bases and J lost 0, with 15 bases in between. Per germline, CDR1 LNHDA and CDR2 SQIVND (reference sequence). The CDR3 covers 16 residues. Only in-frame clones appear in the TCRdb table, and some are missing; sequencing was by immunoSEQ multiplex PCR. This sample has some 64,000 clones, with about 93% found just once. Sequenced sample: PBMCs. The source is a woman aged 25 to 39 in good health and a related stem cell transplant donor. This chain links TRBV19 with TRBJ1-2, with D uncertain. The CDR3 DNA follows: TGTGCCAGTAGTACCCGGGGTACGGGGTCTAACTATGGCTACACCTTC. Translation gives CASSTRGTGSNYGYTF.